The present T cell receptor beta chain was sequenced within a study of vaccination and CD4 T cells after COVID-19 (dated by TCRdb to between 2021 and 2024). At the level of the whole study: Every convalescent patient had a positive nasal swab PCR test for SARS-CoV-2, with mild disease in nine patients and severe disease in one. The convalescent cohort comprised six males and four females, including two Hispanic individuals, seven Caucasians, two Asians and one multiracial person. Each participant got two doses of either the Pfizer-BioNTech BNT162b2 vaccine (n=8) or the Moderna mRNA-1273 vaccine (n=2). Post-COVID blood samples were collected from convalescent patients a median of around 96 days after diagnosis, with a range of about 30 to 170 days. The time from the second vaccine dose to post-vaccine blood sampling had a median of around 72 days and ranged from roughly 12 to 250 days. Overlapping spike peptide pools from SARS-CoV-2 and from the common cold coronaviruses HCoV-NL63, HCoV-OC43 and HCoV-229E were used as culture stimuli. In control cultures, a CEFX viral epitope pool was used as positive control, an HIV-1 Nef peptide pool was used as negative control, or no peptide was added. The spike-specific CD4+ TCR repertoire was compared before and after mRNA vaccination in approximately ten COVID-19 convalescent patients and a few infection-naive healthy vaccine recipients. Study-wide conclusions, independent of this receptor: Among convalescent patients, a median roughly 84% of the SARS-CoV-2-reactive clones seen after vaccination appeared only after vaccination, which suggests priming specific to the vaccine. The number of convalescent patients in the study was relatively small, and the study did not examine early timepoints following natural infection. Although the median number of SARS-CoV-2-reactive clonotypes went up from around 20 after infection to about 38 after vaccination, the increase was not significant. Of the vaccine-specific clones in convalescent patients, 304 of 307, or nearly all, reacted only to SARS-CoV-2 spike and did not cross-react with common cold coronaviruses.

Receptor amplification or capture employed PCR. At the Johns Hopkins FTIC core, DNA from the cultured CD4+ T cells underwent TCR sequencing with the Oncomine TCR Beta short-read assay. The QIAamp micro DNA kit was used to extract genomic DNA from the cultured CD4+ T cells. Oncomine TCR Beta libraries made from cultured CD4+ T cells were pooled using unique dual indexes and sequenced on an Illumina iSeq 100. Regarding the original processing steps: Non-productive sequences were removed, and CDR3s not starting with C, not ending with F or W, or shorter than 7 amino acids were discarded. Antigen-specific clonotypes were identified with the MANAFEST web application by comparing peptide-stimulated wells with reference and other culture wells. For a clone to be called positive, the clone needed an FDR below 0.05, an odds ratio above 5, and a productive frequency above 0.1% in at least two of three replicate wells. A clonotype was classed as cross-reactive if the clonotype showed significant expansion both in SARS-CoV-2 spike wells and in at least one common cold coronavirus spike condition. Similarity between CDR3 sequences was evaluated in R version 3.6.1 using Levenshtein distances (stringdist) and unrooted phylogenetic trees (ape). In-frame beta chains were kept once TCRdb had trimmed the public reads at Q25 with fastp and called clones with MiXCR. Entries that share a CDR3 protein sequence are merged under the most common genes and DNA. TCRdb, rather than the study authors, made the V and J calls. In this sample the table shows some 25,000 distinct CDR3 sequences, under 55% of which occur a single time. Of the sample, just over 7% falls within the top ten clones.

The treatment or condition label on this specimen signifies: approximately 9-day PBMC culture with coronavirus spike peptide pools or control peptides (ViraFEST assay). To expand antigen-specific T cells with peptide pools and then pick out the expanded clonotypes through TCR sequencing, the study relied on the ViraFEST assay. The positive SARS-CoV-2 PCR tests of the convalescent patients were dated from March to December 2020, before the Alpha, Beta and Delta variants emerged in the United States. Two million PBMCs per well were cultured in IMDM with 5% human AB serum and about 9.7 IU/ml IL-2, plus 10 ug/ml peptide pools. On days 3 and 7, half of the culture medium was replaced with fresh IL-2-containing medium. After about nine days of culture, CD4+ T cells were isolated by negative selection with the EasySep CD4+ T cell isolation kit. PBMCs were separated from whole blood using Ficoll-Paque Plus gradient centrifugation and then either used fresh or cryopreserved at -140C. Triplicate wells were generally used for each culture condition.

In regard to this clonotype: Its antigen is currently not known. No base quality values were provided; no much bigger clone lies one nucleotide off.

CDR1 and CDR2 (MDHEN, SYDVKM) derive from the germline V gene. The CDR3 numbers 13 residues from cysteine through phenylalanine. The kept DNA is CDR3 alone, 39 bases in frame from the first base. Trimming costs V 7 bases and J 6 bases, and their ends lie 15 bases apart. The source of this sequence is a human donor who had recovered from COVID-19. The specimen was CD4+ T cells from blood, cultured in vitro. The chain was built from TRBV28 and TRBJ1-2; a confident D gene designation cannot be given. The CDR3 protein is CASNGRRSDGYTF. The DNA sequence reads TGTGCCAGCAACGGCAGGAGGTCAGATGGCTACACCTTC.